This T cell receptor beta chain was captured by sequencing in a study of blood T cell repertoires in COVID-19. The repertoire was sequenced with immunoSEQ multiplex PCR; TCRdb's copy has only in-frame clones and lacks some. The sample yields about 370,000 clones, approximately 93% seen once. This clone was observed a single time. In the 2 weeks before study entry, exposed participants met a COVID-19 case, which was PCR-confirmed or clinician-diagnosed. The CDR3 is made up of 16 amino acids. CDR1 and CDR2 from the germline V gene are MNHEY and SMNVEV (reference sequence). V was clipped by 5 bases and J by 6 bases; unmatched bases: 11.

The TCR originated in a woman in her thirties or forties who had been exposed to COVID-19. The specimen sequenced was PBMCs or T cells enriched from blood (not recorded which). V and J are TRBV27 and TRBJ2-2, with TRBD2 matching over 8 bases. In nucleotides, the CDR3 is TGTGCCAGCAGTCTAGAGGGGGGACTAGGAGCCGGGGAGCTGTTTTTT. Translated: CASSLEGGLGAGELFF.